Listed here are 18 T cell receptor beta chains from one sample, sequenced in a study of cytomegalovirus exposure and HLA in healthy donors. The PCR was carried out with 60 Vbeta primers and 13 Jbeta primers. Clones were read by immunoSEQ multiplex PCR, and TCRdb kept only the in-frame ones, dropping some. The sample shows about 100,000 clones, 65% to 90% of them seen only once. The specimen was PBMCs. These receptors came from a woman in her 70s in good health and CMV-seropositive.

This clone appeared a few times. The chain links TRBV7-9 to TRBJ2-3; 7 bases are shared with TRBD1. Per the germline V gene, CDR1 is SEHNR and CDR2 is FQNEAQ (reference sequence). Germline trimming cut 5 bases from V and 5 bases from J; bases unmatched to any gene: 1. The CDR3 runs to 12 residues. The DNA for the CDR3 is TGTGCCAGCAGCCCAGGGGGAGATACGCAGTATTTT. Amino acids: CASSPGGDTQYF. Using reference TRBV7-9 and TRBJ2-3 for the parts outside the CDR3, the full variable domain is DTGVSQNPRHKITKRGQNVTFRCDPISEHNRLYWYRQTLGQGPEFLTYFQNEAQLEKSRLLSDRFSAERPKGSFSTLEIQRTEQGDSAMYLCASSPGGDTQYFGPGTRLTVL.

This clone has a handful of counts. This rearrangement joins TRBV19 to TRBJ1-3, with D perhaps TRBD1 (5 bases). This CDR3 region has 13 residues. V shed 8 bases and J shed 0 bases, with 8 bases lying between them. CDR1 LNHDA and CDR2 SQIVND come from the germline V gene (reference sequence). CDR3 in DNA: TGTGCCAGTGGGACTTTCTCTGGAAACACCATATATTTT. Its protein is CASGTFSGNTIYF.

The genes are TRBV5-4 and TRBJ1-1; D ambiguous. Germline loops: CDR1 SGHNT, CDR2 YYREEE (reference sequence). The CDR3 runs to 14 residues. Deletions cut 4 bases from V and 4 bases from J, with 14 bases between. CDR3 bases: TGTGCCAGCAGCCCTACGGGGAGGTCCACTGAAGCTTTCTTT. Its translation: CASSPTGRSTEAFF.

The gene calls are TRBV10-3 and TRBJ1-5; TRBD1 matches 7 bases. This CDR3 contains 14 residues. V lost 10 bases and J lost 3; bases outside the gene matches: 9. Germline-derived CDR1 and CDR2 are ENHRY and SYGVKD. The CDR3 region is CATGEQGFNQPQHF. CDR3 coding DNA: TGTGCCACCGGCGAACAGGGGTTCAATCAGCCCCAGCATTTT.

The chain employs TRBV19 and TRBJ2-3; 8 nucleotides agree with TRBD1. The germline gives CDR1 LNHDA, CDR2 SQIVND (reference sequence). The length of the CDR3 is 16 residues. V trimming: 1 base; J trimming: 4 bases; junction bases outside the gene matches: 7. In nucleotides, the CDR3 is TGTGCCAGTAGTATAGGGACAGGGTTCAAGGCAGATACGCAGTATTTT. It yields the protein CASSIGTGFKADTQYF.

The chain couples TRBV18 to TRBJ1-1; D might be TRBD1 (5 bases). The CDR3 loop spans 19 amino acids. V was shortened by 0 bases and J by 0 bases, with 20 bases between the two germline ends. Germline V gives CDR1 KGHSH, CDR2 LQKENI. CDR3 DNA sequence: TGTGCCAGCTCACCACCAGACAGCCCCGCACCATTAATGAACACTGAAGCTTTCTTT. As protein: CASSPPDSPAPLMNTEAFF.

The DNA of the CDR3 is TGTGCCAGCAGTGAAGCGCTTAGGACTCTAGGGGGGACCCAGTACTTC. As protein: CASSEALRTLGGTQYF. The genes are TRBV6-1 and TRBJ2-5; tentative D call: TRBD1 (6 bases). This CDR3 has 16 amino acids. Per germline, CDR1 MNHNS and CDR2 SASEGT. V shed 0 bases and J shed 7 bases, with 18 bases lying between them.

This clone was observed a handful of times. The rearrangement joins TRBV6-4 to TRBJ2-1; maybe TRBD2 (5 bases). The germline V gene encodes CDR1 MRHNA and CDR2 SNTAGT. CDR3 size: 13 residues. V was cut by 2 bases and J by 9 bases, with 11 bases left in between. CDR3 sequence reads: CASSDQDWGEQFF. The DNA for the CDR3 is TGTGCCAGCAGTGACCAGGACTGGGGTGAGCAGTTCTTC.

This chain connects TRBV7-2 to TRBJ2-5; D perhaps matches TRBD2 (5 bases). The CDR3 loop spans 14 amino acids. CDR1 and CDR2 (germline): SGHTA, FQGNSA. Trimming stripped 4 bases from V and 5 bases from J, with 14 bases between. DNA of the CDR3: TGTGCCAGCAGCTCAACTACTAGGTGGGAGACCCAGTACTTC. This gives the protein CASSSTTRWETQYF.

This chain links TRBV18 with TRBJ2-3; 11 bases align to TRBD2. CDR3 length: 17 residues. The J segment lost 1 base and the V segment lost 2 bases, leaving 5 bases of the junction unmatched. The germline CDR1 and CDR2 sequences are KGHSH and LQKENI. The CDR3 spells CASSPFTGLAGTDTQYF. The CDR3 nucleotides read TGTGCCAGCTCACCATTTACGGGACTAGCGGGCACAGATACGCAGTATTTT. The entire variable domain, with the rest obtained from reference TRBV18 and TRBJ2-3, is as follows: NAGVMQNPRHLVRRRGQEARLRCSPMKGHSHVYWYRQLPEEGLKFMVYLQKENIIDESGMPKERFSAEFPKEGPSILRIQQVVRGDSAAYFCASSPFTGLAGTDTQYFGPGTRLTVL.

The chain recombines TRBV21-1 with TRBJ2-7; the D call TRBD2 from the table was never checked on the DNA. TRBV21-1 is a known pseudogene. This CDR3 is built from 17 residues. The CDR3 bases are TGTGCCAGCAGCCCTCCCTTGGCGGGGGAAGACCCCTACGAGCAGTACTTC. As protein: CASSPPLAGEDPYEQYF.

J is TRBJ2-7 and V is TRBV10-3; TRBD2 aligns across 10 bases. CDR1 is ENHRY, CDR2 SYGVKD, per germline. V was clipped by 7 bases and J by 3 bases; unmatched bases: 3. The CDR3 contains 13 residues. DNA of the CDR3: TGTGCCATCAAGCGGGAGGGCCTCTACGAGCAGTACTTC. Its translation is CAIKREGLYEQYF.

The rearrangement links TRBV28 to TRBJ2-5, with 9 bases identical to TRBD2. TRBJ2-7 matches the DNA end more closely, so the J call is doubtful. Germline CDR1 and CDR2: MDHEN and SYDVKM. The CDR3 totals 14 residues. DNA for the CDR3: TGTGCCAGCTATCTAGCGGGGAGCTCCTACGAGCAGTACTTC. As protein: CASYLAGSSYEQYF.

The rearrangement joins TRBV5-4 to TRBJ1-2; no definite D call. The CDR3 runs 12 residues. Trimming removed 4 bases at V and 8 bases at J, with 12 bases between. The V gene's germline CDR1 is SGHNT and CDR2 YYREEE (reference sequence). The CDR3 DNA is TGTGCCAGCAGCCTCGAGGGCTGGGGCTACACCTTC. Residues: CASSLEGWGYTF.

The chain employs TRBV27 and TRBJ2-7; 11 positions agree with TRBD1. In germline, CDR1 is MNHEY, CDR2 SMNVEV (reference sequence). The V segment lost 4 bases and the J segment 5 bases; nucleotides outside the gene matches: 7. The CDR3 has 15 residues. The DNA for the CDR3 is TGTGCCAGCAGTTCCCGGGACAGGGGGAGCAACGAGCAGTACTTC. It codes for CASSSRDRGSNEQYF.

This clone has only one observation. The genes are TRBV19 and TRBJ2-5; D may be TRBD2 (6 bases). Germline CDR1 LNHDA, CDR2 SQIVND (reference sequence). V was clipped by 6 bases and J by 0 bases, with 8 bases between them. The CDR3 sequence is 13 residues long. The CDR3: CASRRGNQETQYF. The CDR3 DNA reads as TGTGCCAGTAGGCGGGGCAACCAAGAGACCCAGTACTTC.

J is TRBJ1-5 and V is TRBV28; D unresolved. Trimming stripped 3 bases from V and 4 bases from J, with 10 bases between. The CDR3 spans 14 residues. Germline assignment: CDR1 MDHEN and CDR2 SYDVKM. CDR3 DNA: TGTGCCAGCAGTTTGAACTCCGCGAATCAGCCCCAGCATTTT. Protein product: CASSLNSANQPQHF.

This clone was seen only a few times. The CDR3 region is CASSFPGSGANVLTF. The DNA for the CDR3 is TGTGCCAGCAGTTTCCCGGGATCTGGGGCCAACGTCCTGACTTTC. The rearrangement joins TRBV28 to TRBJ2-6, with a weak D call TRBD2 (5 bases). The CDR3 sequence is 15 residues long. The V end was cut by 3 bases, the J end by 1 base, with 7 bases between. Germline lookup yields CDR1 MDHEN and CDR2 SYDVKM.